Sequencing of this T cell receptor beta chain was carried out in a study of Graves' ophthalmopathy and Graves' hyperthyroidism. Regarding the study as a whole: Detected in blood as well were most expanded thyroid clonotypes with frequency above 0.001.

The TCR beta CDR3 regions underwent amplification from RNA transcripts. In the first round, RT-PCR was carried out with HTBI primers, and a multiplex PCR formed the second round. TCRdb recomputed calls from the multiplex PCR reads with MiXCR, one row per CDR3 protein. The table lists about 370,000 distinct CDR3 sequences, 17% of them singletons. Trimming shortened V by 5 bases and J by 6 bases, and 20 bases separated the two germline ends. The CDR3 covers 16 residues. The germline V gene encodes CDR1 MDHEN and CDR2 SYDVKM. This clonotype was found many times. Antigen: not known. Newly diagnosed, the hyperthyroidism patients had under 2 months' duration and were aged 18 to 65.

Sequencing was performed on peripheral blood. The TCR comes from an adult woman with stable Graves' hyperthyroidism. The chain carries TRBV28 and TRBJ1-5; D remains unclear. CDR3: CASSPPLEGSGQPQHF. Here the CDR3 DNA reads TGTGCCAGCAGTCCCCCTCTTGAGGGCTCGGGTCAGCCCCAGCATTTT.